These 30 T cell receptor beta chains were all obtained from the same sample, sequenced in a study of T cell changes during pregnancy in multiple sclerosis (dated 2019 in TCRdb). The library relied on the immunoSEQ multiplex PCR assay. Sourced from immuneACCESS, this table was stored by TCRdb with only in-frame sequences that have V and J called. A share of the clones is absent; for the studies checked, an unresolved V gene accounts for under half, and the remainder has no known explanation. For this sample there are some 64,000 clones; around 92% appear just once. The ten largest make up around 2.3% of the sample. The sequenced sample was peripheral blood, obtained in the first trimester of pregnancy. The receptors stem from a female donor with multiple sclerosis, enrolled in a pregnancy study.

The chain has TRBV2 and TRBJ2-4; D not resolved. V lost 7 bases and J 0 bases, leaving 13 bases between the germline ends. The CDR3 is 15 amino acids. Germline loops: CDR1 SNHLY, CDR2 FYNNEI. As DNA, the CDR3 is TGTGCCAGCATTGGAGTTCGATTAGCCAAAAACATTCAGTACTTC. It is translated as CASIGVRLAKNIQYF.

The chain is built from TRBV9 and TRBJ2-1; no reliable D call. Germline V gives CDR1 SGDLS, CDR2 YYNGEE. V was shortened by 0 bases and J by 8 bases, with 18 bases between the two germline ends. The CDR3 totals 16 residues. The DNA of the CDR3 is TGTGCCAGCAGCGTAGGAAAAGAAACTTACAGCTATGAGCAGTTCTTC. Encoded protein: CASSVGKETYSYEQFF.

This clone has more than one count but fewer than ten. This chain joins TRBV27 and TRBJ1-2; D gene uncertain. This CDR3 is 16 amino acids long. The V gene lost 5 bases and the J gene lost 4 bases, with 20 bases spanning the gap. The germline gives CDR1 MNHEY, CDR2 SMNVEV (reference sequence). CDR3 protein: CASSPGGGLTFYGYTF. The CDR3 region has the DNA TGTGCCAGCAGTCCTGGTGGAGGCCTAACCTTCTATGGCTACACCTTC.

The chain is built from TRBV19 and TRBJ2-5, with TRBD2 matching 12 bases. V was pared by 0 bases and J by 2 bases, with 10 bases of the junction left unmatched. CDR3 length: 19 residues. Germline V gene lookup returns CDR1 LNHDA and CDR2 SQIVND (reference sequence). The CDR3: CASSIDIRTGTSGQETQYF. For the CDR3, the DNA is TGTGCCAGTAGTATAGATATTCGTACCGGGACTAGCGGGCAAGAGACCCAGTACTTC.

The gene calls are TRBV25-1 and TRBJ1-5; tentative D call: TRBD1 (6 bases). The CDR3 has 13 amino acids. Germline V gene lookup returns CDR1 MGHDK and CDR2 SYGVNS. The V and J ends lost 4 bases and 7 bases respectively, with 11 bases between them. The CDR3 here is CASSVGAGQPQHF. CDR3 coding DNA: TGTGCCAGCAGTGTGGGGGCCGGGCAGCCCCAGCATTTT.

V and J are TRBV2 and TRBJ2-7; tentatively, D is TRBD2 (5 bases). The CDR3 runs to 13 residues. The germline V and J ends were trimmed by 7 bases and 7 bases, with 17 bases remaining between them. Looked up from germline, CDR1 is SNHLY and CDR2 is FYNNEI. The CDR3 loop is CASTDGTTGEQYF. The CDR3 nucleotides are TGTGCCAGCACGGACGGTACTACGGGGGAGCAGTACTTC.

V gene TRBV19 combines with J gene TRBJ2-5; D may be TRBD2 (5 bases). This CDR3 comprises 16 residues. Germline loops: CDR1 LNHDA, CDR2 SQIVND (reference sequence). The V end lost 4 bases, the J end lost 5 bases, and 20 bases lay between the germline ends. The CDR3: CASSTGTGAGGETQYF. The CDR3 nucleotides are TGTGCCAGTAGTACGGGAACTGGAGCCGGTGGGGAGACCCAGTACTTC.

The genes are TRBV29-1 and TRBJ2-1; D unresolved. The CDR3 has 11 residues. V was clipped by 2 bases and J by 6 bases, with 5 bases between them. Germline values: CDR1 SQVTM, CDR2 ANQGSEA. The CDR3 region is CSVEILNEQFF. CDR3 sequence (DNA): TGCAGCGTTGAAATCCTCAATGAGCAGTTCTTC.

The chain links TRBV2 to TRBJ1-5, with D possibly matching TRBD1 (6 bases). There are 15 residues in the CDR3. Germline V CDR1 and CDR2: SNHLY, FYNNEI. Trimming pared 3 bases from V and 0 bases from J, leaving 9 bases between. In DNA form, the CDR3 reads TGTGCCAGCAGTGAGGACAGTTATAGCAATCAGCCCCAGCATTTT. This codes for CASSEDSYSNQPQHF. The entire variable domain, with the rest obtained from reference TRBV2 and TRBJ1-5, is as follows: EPEVTQTPSHQVTQMGQEVILRCVPISNHLYFYWYRQILGQKVEFLVSFYNNEISEKSEIFDDQFSVERPDGSNFTLKIRSTKLEDSAMYFCASSEDSYSNQPQHFGDGTRLSIL.

The rearrangement uses TRBV7-9 and TRBJ1-1; D ambiguous. The germline CDR1 and CDR2 sequences are SEHNR and FQNEAQ (reference sequence). This CDR3 has 14 amino acids. V lost 5 bases and J 0 bases, leaving 10 bases between the germline ends. As DNA, the CDR3 is TGTGCCAGCAGCCGCGGCAACGTGAACACTGAAGCTTTCTTT. The encoded protein is CASSRGNVNTEAFF.

This chain links TRBV19 with TRBJ2-7; 14 positions agree with TRBD2. Germline V gene lookup returns CDR1 LNHDA and CDR2 SQIVND (reference sequence). This CDR3 is 17 amino acids long. The V gene end was trimmed by 4 bases and the J gene end by 4 bases; junction bases not matched to a gene: 9. CDR3 DNA: TGTGCCAGTAGTACATTAGGGACTAGCGGGAGTGTTTACGAGCAGTACTTC. It specifies CASSTLGTSGSVYEQYF.

V is TRBV28 and J is TRBJ2-7, with D hard to call. Trimming pared 5 bases from V and 6 bases from J, leaving 8 bases between. The germline gives CDR1 MDHEN, CDR2 SYDVKM. The CDR3 totals 11 residues. CDR3 residues: CASSLRSEQYF. CDR3 nucleotides: TGTGCCAGCAGTCTAAGATCCGAGCAGTACTTC.

This chain uses TRBV10-3 with TRBJ2-3, with D possibly matching TRBD1 (6 bases). The CDR3 runs 13 residues. Trimming removed 7 bases at V and 3 bases at J, with 11 bases between. Per the germline V gene, CDR1 is ENHRY and CDR2 is SYGVKD. The CDR3 protein is CAIKGERTDTQYF. The DNA for the CDR3 is TGTGCCATCAAGGGGGAGAGGACAGATACGCAGTATTTT.

The V gene is TRBV12-5, the J gene TRBJ1-5; 9 bases fit TRBD1. CDR3 length equals 16 residues. From germline, CDR1 is LGHNT and CDR2 FRNRAP. Unmatched junction bases numbered 3, after V lost 1 base and J lost 2 bases. The CDR3 nucleotides read TGTGCTAGTGGTTTGGAAACAGGGGGCGGCAATCAGCCCCAGCATTTT. Translated: CASGLETGGGNQPQHF.

J is TRBJ1-1 and V is TRBV28, with no clear D. Germline V gene sequence: CDR1 MDHEN, CDR2 SYDVKM. The germline V and J ends were trimmed by 3 bases and 0 bases, with 8 bases remaining between them. This CDR3 contains 14 residues. The CDR3 DNA reads as TGTGCCAGCAGTTTTGGAGTTATGAACACTGAAGCTTTCTTT. Translating gives CASSFGVMNTEAFF.

The V and J genes are TRBV7-3 and TRBJ1-5, with D possibly being TRBD1 (5 bases). V was shortened by 6 bases and J by 6 bases, with 12 bases between the two germline ends. Germline V gene sequence: CDR1 SGHTA, CDR2 FQGTGA. The CDR3 is made up of 13 amino acids. Here the CDR3 DNA reads TGTGCCAGCAGTCGCCAGGGTGGTCAGCCCCAGCATTTT. Translating gives CASSRQGGQPQHF.

V is TRBV6-5 and J is TRBJ2-4; perhaps TRBD2 as D (6 bases). Germline assignment: CDR1 MNHEY and CDR2 SVGAGI. The ends were cut back, 0 bases at V and 0 bases at J, with 9 bases in the middle. The CDR3 has 16 amino acids. CDR3 coding DNA: TGTGCCAGCAGTTACTCGGGGGGAGTAGCCAAAAACATTCAGTACTTC. It specifies CASSYSGGVAKNIQYF.

The chain recombines TRBV7-6 with TRBJ2-5, with 8 bases lining up with TRBD2. V trimming: 1 base; J trimming: 5 bases; junction bases outside the gene matches: 6. This CDR3 has 15 amino acids. Germline V gives CDR1 SGHVS, CDR2 FNYEAQ. The CDR3 protein is CASSLGAGVPETQYF. CDR3 coding DNA: TGTGCCAGCAGCTTAGGAGCGGGAGTGCCTGAGACCCAGTACTTC.

The chain joins TRBV27 to TRBJ2-5; 11 nucleotides agree with TRBD2. The trim removed 6 bases at V and 2 bases at J, leaving 5 bases unmatched. The CDR3 sequence is 15 residues long. Germline loops: CDR1 MNHEY, CDR2 SMNVEV (reference sequence). CDR3 coding DNA: TGTGCCAGCAGCTTTCTAGCGGGAGGTCAAGAGACCCAGTACTTC. It translates to CASSFLAGGQETQYF.

V usage is TRBV5-1 and J usage is TRBJ1-3, with 7 nucleotides matching TRBD1. CDR1 and CDR2 from the germline V gene are SGHRS and YFSETQ. The ends lost 1 base at V and 4 bases at J; junction bases unmatched: 2. This CDR3 spans 14 amino acids. CDR3 nucleotide sequence: TGCGCCAGCAGCTTGACAGGGGTAGGAAACACCATATATTTT. Translation: CASSLTGVGNTIYF.

The gene calls are TRBV25-1 and TRBJ1-4, with TRBD1 identical over 8 bases. Germline V gene data show CDR1 as MGHDK and CDR2 as SYGVNS. This CDR3 has 15 residues. The junction had 10 bases not matched to a gene; V was cut back by 5 bases and J by 8 bases. The CDR3 loop is CASSLRTGLLEKLFF. The CDR3 nucleotides are TGTGCCAGCAGTCTTCGGACAGGGTTGCTGGAAAAACTGTTTTTT.

The V gene is TRBV5-4, the J gene TRBJ2-1; TRBD2 might be the D (5 bases). Germline CDR1 and CDR2: SGHNT and YYREEE (reference sequence). The CDR3 sequence is 14 residues long. V was clipped by 1 base and J by 6 bases, with 11 bases between them. The CDR3 coding sequence is TGTGCCAGCAGCTTGAGGCTAGCCGGCAATGAGCAGTTCTTC. This sequence encodes CASSLRLAGNEQFF.

V is TRBV9 and J is TRBJ2-5, with TRBD1 identical over 8 bases. This CDR3 is built from 14 residues. Germline V gives CDR1 SGDLS, CDR2 YYNGEE. V trimming: 3 bases; J trimming: 4 bases; junction bases outside the gene matches: 5. In DNA, the CDR3 is TGTGCCAGCAGCGGGAGACAGGGGCGAGAGACCCAGTACTTC. Translation gives CASSGRQGRETQYF.

The chain couples TRBV6-1 to TRBJ1-1; D call uncertain. The CDR3 is 14 amino acids. V was clipped by 1 base and J by 7 bases, with 13 bases between them. Germline lookup yields CDR1 MNHNS and CDR2 SASEGT. This CDR3 reads CASSEVWMGLEAFF. The DNA for the CDR3 is TGTGCCAGCAGTGAAGTGTGGATGGGCCTTGAAGCTTTCTTT.

The chain has TRBV9 and TRBJ2-1; a possible D gene is TRBD2 (6 bases). V lost 0 bases, J lost 7 bases, and 17 bases lay in between. Germline lookup yields CDR1 SGDLS and CDR2 YYNGEE. The CDR3 spans 16 residues. The CDR3 coding sequence is TGTGCCAGCAGCGTAGGGGGGGAACTCGGAGGGAATGAGCAGTTCTTC. Translation: CASSVGGELGGNEQFF.

The chain uses TRBV29-1 and TRBJ2-7, with 9 bases aligning to TRBD1. The CDR3 is 12 amino acids. The germline V gene encodes CDR1 SQVTM and CDR2 ANQGSEA. J was trimmed by 3 bases and V by 6 bases; bases with no gene match: 3. CDR3 in DNA: TGCAGCGTAGGGACAGGGATCTACGAGCAGTACTTC. The encoded protein is CSVGTGIYEQYF.

The chain recombines TRBV28 with TRBJ2-5; 11 nucleotides agree with TRBD2. With 5 bases clipped from V and 3 bases from J, the junction kept 5 bases outside the gene matches. Germline CDR1 is MDHEN and CDR2 is SYDVKM. The length of the CDR3 is 15 residues. The CDR3 reads CASSKSGLAEETQYF. CDR3 DNA sequence: TGTGCCAGCAGTAAATCGGGACTAGCGGAAGAGACCCAGTACTTC.

The genes are TRBV7-9 and TRBJ2-7; tentative D call: TRBD1 (5 bases). CDR3 length equals 12 residues. Germline CDR1 SEHNR, CDR2 FQNEAQ (reference sequence). Trimming pared 3 bases from V and 10 bases from J, leaving 13 bases between. CDR3 sequence reads: CASSFLQDLQYF. CDR3 bases: TGTGCCAGCAGCTTTCTACAGGATTTACAGTACTTC.

The rearrangement uses TRBV30 and TRBJ1-2; 8 nucleotides agree with TRBD1. Per the germline V gene, CDR1 is GTSNPN and CDR2 is SVGIG (reference sequence). This CDR3 has 14 amino acids. J was trimmed by 1 base and V by 4 bases; bases with no gene match: 5. CDR3 amino acids: CAWNSGGLNYGYTF. The CDR3 DNA reads as TGTGCCTGGAATTCAGGGGGCCTTAACTATGGCTACACCTTC.

V is TRBV5-1 and J is TRBJ2-1; unclear D gene. Deletions cut 1 base from V and 7 bases from J, with 12 bases between. This CDR3 is built from 14 residues. CDR1 and CDR2 (germline): SGHRS, YFSETQ. The CDR3 sequence is CASSLNSRGNEQFF. CDR3 DNA sequence: TGCGCCAGCAGCTTGAACTCGCGAGGAAATGAGCAGTTCTTC. Full variable domain (rest looked up from reference TRBV5-1 and TRBJ2-1): KAGVTQTPRYLIKTRGQQVTLSCSPISGHRSVSWYQQTPGQGLQFLFEYFSETQRNKGNFPGRFSGRQFSNSRSEMNVSTLELGDSALYLCASSLNSRGNEQFFGPGTRLTVL.